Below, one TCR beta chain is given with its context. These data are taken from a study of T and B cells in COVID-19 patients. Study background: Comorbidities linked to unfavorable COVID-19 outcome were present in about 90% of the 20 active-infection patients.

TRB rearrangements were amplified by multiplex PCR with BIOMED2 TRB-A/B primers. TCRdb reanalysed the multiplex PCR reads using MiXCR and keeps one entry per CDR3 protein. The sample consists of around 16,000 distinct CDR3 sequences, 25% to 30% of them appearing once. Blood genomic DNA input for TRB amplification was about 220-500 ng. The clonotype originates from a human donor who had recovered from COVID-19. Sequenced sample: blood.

CDR3 region: CASSLAGNTIYF. The DNA for the CDR3 is TGTGCCAGCAGCTTAGCGGGAAACACCATATATTTT. This chain uses TRBV11-2 with TRBJ1-3, with D unresolved. Between the trimmed V and J ends, which lost 1 base and 4 bases, there was a span of 2 bases. The CDR3 spans 12 residues. Looked up from germline, CDR1 is SGHAT and CDR2 is FQNNGV.